These 4 T cell receptor beta chains were all obtained from the same sample, sequenced in a study of blood T cells in healthy people across ages. A second PCR, run for about 7 to 11 cycles, used a sample-barcoded 5' primer plus a J-beta primer mix. TCRdb reanalysed the 5' RACE reads using MiXCR and keeps one entry per CDR3 protein. The table has about 650,000 distinct CDR3 sequences, approximately 31% seen once. The source material was blood. These receptor sequences come from a woman older than 75 in good health.

This clonotype was counted a few times. The chain is built from TRBV5-1 and TRBJ1-6, with D possibly matching TRBD1 (6 bases). The V and J ends lost 5 bases and 8 bases respectively, with 20 bases between them. Germline values: CDR1 SGHRS, CDR2 YFSETQ. The CDR3 is 16 amino acids. CDR3 region: CASRLVGRGIHSPLHF. DNA for the CDR3: TGCGCCAGCAGATTAGTAGGCAGGGGAATACATTCACCCCTCCACTTT.

The CDR3, as DNA: TGTGCCAGCAGTTTTCGGCGGACAGACTACTCTAACTATGGCTACACCTTC. This gives the protein CASSFRRTDYSNYGYTF. The genes are TRBV27 and TRBJ1-2, with D maybe TRBD1 (6 bases). Germline V gene lookup returns CDR1 MNHEY and CDR2 SMNVEV (reference sequence). CDR3 length: 17 residues. The V and J ends lost 3 bases and 0 bases respectively, with 17 bases between them.

The CDR3 DNA is TGTGCCAGCAGCTTAACCGGAGACAGGGGGCTGTCTGGGGCCAACGTCCTGACTTTC. It yields the protein CASSLTGDRGLSGANVLTF. The chain has TRBV7-3 and TRBJ2-6; 10 bases fit TRBD1. The CDR3 runs to 19 residues. Germline CDR1 and CDR2: SGHTA and FQGTGA. V was pared by 0 bases and J by 1 base, with 6 bases of the junction left unmatched.

V usage is TRBV29-1 and J usage is TRBJ2-1; D call uncertain. The CDR3 consists of 15 residues. The V gene's germline CDR1 is SQVTM and CDR2 ANQGSEA. Trimming pared 3 bases from V and 3 bases from J, leaving 15 bases between. This chain's CDR3 is CSVDLQTKIYNEQFF. CDR3 in DNA: TGCAGCGTTGACCTCCAGACGAAAATCTACAATGAGCAGTTCTTC.